This passage covers 24 T cell receptor beta chains from one sample sequenced in a study of shared clonotypes between healthy human individuals. Generated by immunoSEQ multiplex PCR, the TCRdb table keeps only in-frame clones and is missing some. The sample yields roughly 2 million clones, 95% seen once. The specimen sequenced was naive CD4+ T cells sorted from blood. The subset was: CD45RA+ positively selected. Receptors were obtained from a man aged 18 to 30 in good health.

The chain uses TRBV4-3 and TRBJ2-7; D is unclear. Trimming left V 3 bases short and J 0 bases short, with 9 bases between. Germline-derived CDR1 and CDR2 are LGHNA and YSLEER. The CDR3 has 14 amino acids. The CDR3 DNA sequence: TGCGCCAGCAGCCAGTTGGGTAGCTCCTACGAGCAGTACTTC. The encoded protein is CASSQLGSSYEQYF.

V gene TRBV28 combines with J gene TRBJ2-7, with 9 bases aligning to TRBD1. The CDR3 extends over 18 amino acids. The V and J ends lost 3 bases and 4 bases, in that order; junction bases with no gene match: 16. Germline values: CDR1 MDHEN, CDR2 SYDVKM. The chain's CDR3 is CASSFHPGQGIMGYEQYF. CDR3 DNA sequence: TGTGCCAGCAGTTTCCACCCGGGACAGGGTATAATGGGGTACGAGCAGTACTTC.

The rearrangement links TRBV5-4 to TRBJ1-4; perhaps TRBD1 as D (5 bases). Looked up from germline, CDR1 is SGHNT and CDR2 is YYREEE (reference sequence). The CDR3 spans 13 residues. Trimming took 4 bases from V and 7 from J, leaving 11 bases between them. CDR3 protein: CASSPVGGEKLFF. The CDR3 DNA follows: TGTGCCAGCAGCCCGGTCGGGGGTGAAAAACTGTTTTTT.

The chain uses TRBV30 and TRBJ1-5; a weak D match, TRBD1 (5 bases). CDR1 and CDR2 (germline): GTSNPN, SVGIG (reference sequence). Trimming left V 4 bases short and J 0 bases short, with 28 bases between. The CDR3 loop spans 20 amino acids. The CDR3, as DNA: TGTGCCTGGACAGAAAAGCCGCGACAGTTTTCCCTATATAGCAATCAGCCCCAGCATTTT. As protein: CAWTEKPRQFSLYSNQPQHF.

This sequence joins TRBV2 and TRBJ2-1; 10 bases are shared with TRBD2. V lost 10 bases to trimming and J lost 7 bases; unmatched junction nucleotides: 13. Looked up from germline, CDR1 is SNHLY and CDR2 is FYNNEI. The CDR3 has 15 amino acids. The CDR3 protein is CANSGRAGGNNEQFF. DNA of the CDR3: TGTGCCAACTCAGGGAGAGCGGGAGGGAATAATGAGCAGTTCTTC. Based on the CDR3 plus reference TRBV2 and TRBJ2-1, the full variable domain is EPEVTQTPSHQVTQMGQEVILRCVPISNHLYFYWYRQILGQKVEFLVSFYNNEISEKSEIFDDQFSVERPDGSNFTLKIRSTKLEDSAMYFCANSGRAGGNNEQFFGPGTRLTVL.

The V call is TRBV11-3, the J call TRBJ2-2, with D unclear. V was cut by 1 base and J by 7 bases, with 4 bases left in between. The germline CDR1 and CDR2 sequences are SGHNT and YENEEA. The CDR3 length is 12 residues. This chain's CDR3 is CASSLASGELFF. In DNA, the CDR3 is TGTGCCAGCAGCTTAGCAAGCGGGGAGCTGTTTTTT.

This chain joins TRBV4-1 and TRBJ2-3; D is perhaps TRBD1 or TRBD2 (5 bases each). The CDR3 has 16 amino acids. CDR1 MGHRA and CDR2 YSYEKL come from the germline V gene. Trimming shortened V by 3 bases and J by 0 bases, and 13 bases separated the two germline ends. CDR3 protein: CASSQSKGPSTDTQYF. In DNA, the CDR3 is TGCGCCAGCAGCCAGTCTAAGGGACCGAGCACAGATACGCAGTATTTT.

V is TRBV19 and J is TRBJ2-1; 12 positions match TRBD2. Germline CDR1 reads LNHDA; CDR2 reads SQIVND (reference sequence). CDR3 length: 16 amino acids. Unmatched junction bases numbered 10, after V lost 3 bases and J lost 10 bases. The CDR3 region is CASSMWRLAGVGEQFF. The CDR3 DNA sequence: TGTGCCAGTAGTATGTGGCGACTAGCGGGAGTCGGGGAGCAGTTCTTC.

This chain uses TRBV14 with TRBJ2-6; a possible D gene is TRBD1 (6 bases). Germline lookup yields CDR1 SGHDN and CDR2 FVKESK. V was cut by 6 bases and J by 2 bases, with 11 bases left in between. This CDR3 has 15 residues. The DNA for the CDR3 is TGTGCCAGCAGTGCCGCAGGGGCTGGGGCCAACGTCCTGACTTTC. This encodes CASSAAGAGANVLTF. Using reference TRBV14 and TRBJ2-6 for the parts outside the CDR3, the full variable domain is EAGVTQFPSHSVIEKGQTVTLRCDPISGHDNLYWYRRVMGKEIKFLLHFVKESKQDESGMPNNRFLAERTGGTYSTLKVQPAELEDSGVYFCASSAAGAGANVLTFGAGSRLTVL.

This chain uses TRBV5-1 with TRBJ2-1; 8 bases are shared with TRBD1. V trimming: 0 bases; J trimming: 8 bases; junction bases outside the gene matches: 10. Germline CDR1 reads SGHRS; CDR2 reads YFSETQ. There are 16 residues in the CDR3. CDR3 region: CASSLAGQGPMDEQFF. CDR3 coding DNA: TGCGCCAGCAGCTTGGCAGGACAGGGCCCTATGGATGAGCAGTTCTTC.

The CDR3 protein is CASSASRGTGHSYEQYF. The CDR3 DNA reads TGTGCCAGCAGTGCAAGTAGAGGGACAGGCCATTCCTACGAGCAGTACTTC. V usage is TRBV6-1 and J usage is TRBJ2-7; TRBD1 matches 8 bases. CDR3 size: 17 residues. V shed 4 bases and J 1 base; nucleotides not matched to a gene: 12. Germline V gives CDR1 MNHNS, CDR2 SASEGT.

The chain recombines TRBV7-9 with TRBJ1-3, with D hard to call. The ends were cut back, 5 bases at V and 0 bases at J, with 14 bases in the middle. In germline, CDR1 is SEHNR, CDR2 FQNEAQ (reference sequence). The CDR3 contains 16 residues. The DNA of the CDR3 is TGTGCCAGCAGCCCCATGGGCAGCTACTCTGGAAACACCATATATTTT. This translates into CASSPMGSYSGNTIYF.

V gene TRBV7-2 combines with J gene TRBJ2-2, with a weak D call TRBD1 (6 bases). The CDR3 has 14 residues. The V and J ends lost 8 bases and 5 bases respectively, with 15 bases between them. In germline, CDR1 is SGHTA, CDR2 FQGNSA. CDR3 loop: CASLGRRGTGELFF. The CDR3 DNA reads as TGTGCCAGCTTGGGGAGAAGGGGGACCGGGGAGCTGTTTTTT.

The rearrangement uses TRBV19 and TRBJ1-6, with D possibly matching TRBD1 (5 bases). Trimming pared 6 bases from V and 9 bases from J, leaving 15 bases between. The CDR3 covers 14 residues. In germline, CDR1 is LNHDA, CDR2 SQIVND (reference sequence). In DNA, the CDR3 is TGTGCCAGTAGCCAAAATCAGGGTGGTTCACCCCTCCACTTT. This encodes CASSQNQGGSPLHF.

The CDR3 sequence: CASSYAAGAANEKLFF. CDR3 in DNA: TGTGCCAGCAGTTACGCCGCAGGGGCGGCTAATGAAAAACTGTTTTTT. V gene TRBV6-5 combines with J gene TRBJ1-4; tentative D call: TRBD1 (6 bases). Germline values: CDR1 MNHEY, CDR2 SVGAGI. Trimming removed 2 bases at V and 3 bases at J, with 13 bases between. This CDR3 has 16 residues.

CDR3 in DNA: TGTGCCAGCTCCTATTTGCTTGGAACAGGGAAGACTAGCACAGATACGCAGTATTTT. Translated: CASSYLLGTGKTSTDTQYF. The gene calls are TRBV7-9 and TRBJ2-3; a weak D match, TRBD1 (6 bases). Germline V lookup: CDR1 SEHNR, CDR2 FQNEAQ (reference sequence). The CDR3 consists of 19 residues. V dropped 8 bases and J dropped 0 bases, with 27 bases sitting between them.

The genes are TRBV18 and TRBJ2-5; no firm D call. The V end lost 4 bases, the J end lost 4 bases, and 7 bases lay between the germline ends. There are 12 residues in the CDR3. Germline loops: CDR1 KGHSH, CDR2 LQKENI. CDR3 region: CASSLQLETQYF. Here the CDR3 DNA reads TGTGCCAGCTCACTACAACTAGAGACCCAGTACTTC.

V usage is TRBV5-1 and J usage is TRBJ1-4; a weak D match, TRBD1 (5 bases). This CDR3 has 16 residues. With 4 bases removed from V and 0 bases from J, the gap between germline ends came to 13 bases. Germline V gene lookup returns CDR1 SGHRS and CDR2 YFSETQ. The CDR3 protein is CASSGTGGPTNEKLFF. The CDR3 DNA sequence: TGCGCCAGCAGCGGGACGGGTGGACCAACTAATGAAAAACTGTTTTTT.

The V call is TRBV5-6, the J call TRBJ1-1; D is possibly TRBD1 (5 bases). This CDR3 is 14 amino acids long. V lost 1 base to trimming and J lost 1 base, with 8 bases between them. Germline assignment: CDR1 SGHDT and CDR2 YYEEEE. The CDR3 DNA sequence: TGTGCCAGCAGCTTGACAGGAACGAACACTGAAGCTTTCTTT. Encoded protein: CASSLTGTNTEAFF.

Many counts were recorded for this clone. V and J are TRBV5-1 and TRBJ1-2; 7 bases align to TRBD1. CDR1 SGHRS and CDR2 YFSETQ come from the germline V gene. The CDR3 loop spans 15 amino acids. J was trimmed by 2 bases and V by 7 bases; bases with no gene match: 11. The CDR3 DNA sequence: TGCGCCAGCGGCCAAAAACCACAGGGGAACTATGGCTACACCTTC. It yields the protein CASGQKPQGNYGYTF.

The V gene is TRBV18, the J gene TRBJ2-3, with D perhaps matching TRBD1 (6 bases). Trimming pared 4 bases from V and 2 bases from J, leaving 7 bases between. Germline assignment: CDR1 KGHSH and CDR2 LQKENI. The length of the CDR3 is 13 residues. The DNA of the CDR3 is TGTGCCAGCTCACGACAGGTCACAGATACGCAGTATTTT. Residues: CASSRQVTDTQYF.

The rearrangement links TRBV10-1 to TRBJ1-4; 7 nucleotides match TRBD1. This CDR3 region has 14 residues. Losses at the gene ends were 7 bases for V and 5 bases for J; bases not matched to a gene: 7. Germline V CDR1 and CDR2: WNHNN, SYGVQD (reference sequence). The DNA for the CDR3 is TGCGCCAGCACTTCGGGACAGAGGAATGAAAAACTGTTTTTT. Protein sequence: CASTSGQRNEKLFF.

The chain uses TRBV7-9 and TRBJ2-3; D ambiguous. The CDR3 spans 12 residues. V shed 2 bases and J shed 7 bases, with 7 bases lying between them. Germline V CDR1 and CDR2: SEHNR, FQNEAQ (reference sequence). CDR3 in amino acids: CASSLMSHTQYF. The CDR3 DNA reads as TGTGCCAGCAGCTTAATGAGTCATACGCAGTATTTT.

The chain carries TRBV19 and TRBJ2-1; D perhaps matches TRBD1 (6 bases). The CDR3 runs 15 residues. V gave up 4 bases and J gave up 3 bases, with 13 bases separating them. Germline lookup yields CDR1 LNHDA and CDR2 SQIVND (reference sequence). CDR3 sequence: CASSRTGSRYNEQFF. CDR3 DNA sequence: TGTGCCAGTAGTAGAACAGGGTCCCGCTACAATGAGCAGTTCTTC.